These 6 T cell receptor beta chains were all obtained from the same sample, sequenced in a study of T cells in Graves' hyperthyroidism and ophthalmopathy. What was amplified from RNA transcripts were TCR beta CDR3 regions. An initial round of RT-PCR targeting the TCR CDR3 relied on the HTBI primer set. TCRdb independently ran MiXCR on the multiplex PCR reads; one entry per CDR3 protein. The sample includes 700,000 to 850,000 distinct CDR3 sequences, about a third seen only once; the top ten take around 30%. The sample was blood. The receptors derive from a woman in her thirties or forties with Graves' hyperthyroidism.

This chain connects TRBV5-6 to TRBJ2-7; D ambiguous. Germline CDR1 SGHDT, CDR2 YYEEEE. The ends were cut back, 4 bases at V and 3 bases at J, with 11 bases in the middle. The CDR3 has 13 residues. CDR3 loop: CASSKGTNYEQYF. The CDR3 DNA reads TGTGCCAGCAGCAAGGGTACGAACTACGAGCAGTACTTC.

Remarks on this clonotype: It may be a read error: a sequence one base away is much more abundant. This chain uses TRBV7-8 with TRBJ1-1; D gene unclear. Trimming stripped 2 bases from V and 6 bases from J, with 4 bases between. In germline, CDR1 is SGHVS, CDR2 FQNEAQ. This CDR3 comprises 11 residues. The CDR3 DNA sequence: TGTGCCAGCAGCTTATACCCTGAAGCTTTCTTT. Its protein product is CASSLYPEAFF. Full variable domain (outside the CDR3, taken from reference TRBV7-8 and TRBJ1-1): GAGVSQSPRYKVAKRGQDVALRCDPISGHVSLFWYQQALGQGPEFLTYFQNEAQLDKSGLPSDRFFAERPEGSVSTLKIQRTQQEDSAVYLCASSLYPEAFFGQGTRLTVV.

Concerning this clonotype: This sequence may be a read error, since a much larger clone differs from it by one base. The J gene is TRBJ1-6, the V gene TRBV10-3; D unclear. The CDR3 is made up of 12 amino acids. In germline, CDR1 is ENHRY, CDR2 SYGVKD. The CDR3 spells CASSHWNSPLHF. The CDR3 nucleotides read TGTGCCAGCAGTCACTGGAATTCACCCCTCCACTTT.

This clonotype was seen repeatedly, ten times or more. J is TRBJ1-6 and V is TRBV20-1, with D perhaps TRBD1 (5 bases). CDR1 is DFQATT and CDR2 is SNEGSKA in the germline V gene (reference sequence). Trimming removed 6 bases from V and 9 bases from J, with 15 bases in between. This CDR3 contains 13 residues. The CDR3 nucleotides read TGCAGTGCCCCATGGGGGGTTCGTTCACCCCTCCACTTT. Translating it yields CSAPWGVRSPLHF.

Details on this clonotype: One end of the junction fails to match germline, which may point to a read error. Written as DNA, the CDR3 is TGCGCCAGCAGTTCGACAGAGCAGAAAAACTATGGCTACACCTTC. It specifies CASSSTEQKNYGYTF. This chain connects TRBV7-9 to TRBJ1-2, with a possible D match to TRBD1 (5 bases). The V gene's germline CDR1 is SEHNR and CDR2 FQNEAQ (reference sequence). The CDR3 length is 15 residues.

This clonotype was found many times. V gene TRBV7-2 combines with J gene TRBJ1-6, with unresolved D. The CDR3 extends over 14 amino acids. CDR1 is SGHTA, CDR2 FQGNSA, per germline. V lost 5 bases to trimming and J lost 8 bases, with 13 bases between them. The DNA of the CDR3 is TGTGCCAGCAGCCCTGGAGAGGTCCATTCACCCCTCCACTTT. Residues: CASSPGEVHSPLHF.